The 27 T cell receptor beta chains presented below share a single source sample, sequenced in a study of T cell repertoires in cytomegalovirus infection. What these receptors recognize is not known. From the reads, TCRdb called clonotypes with MiXCR, one entry per CDR3 protein. The sample has approximately 350,000 distinct CDR3 sequences, about a third seen once. Source: cultured PBMCs, taken from culture after CMV antigen stimulation. The receptors shown here come from a human donor in good health (CMV status not recorded). Some clones in this sample may be carry-over from other donors' samples.

This clonotype was picked up many times. This chain uses TRBV7-3 with TRBJ2-1, with D unclear. Per the germline V gene, CDR1 is SGHTA and CDR2 is FQGTGA. This CDR3 is built from 16 residues. V shed 1 base and J shed 6 bases, with 16 bases lying between them. This chain's CDR3 is CASSLNFSPALNEQFF. The CDR3 DNA reads TGTGCCAGCAGCTTAAATTTCTCTCCAGCCCTCAATGAGCAGTTCTTC.

This clonotype has a count of ten or more. The chain carries TRBV11-2 and TRBJ2-7; D possibly corresponds to TRBD1 (5 bases). The germline CDR1 and CDR2 sequences are SGHAT and FQNNGV. The V end was cut by 1 base, the J end by 6 bases, with 10 bases between. The CDR3 contains 13 residues. CDR3 bases: TGTGCCAGCAGCTTAGCTCCAGGGTTCGAGCAGTACGTC. Translation: CASSLAPGFEQYV.

The V call is TRBV19, the J call TRBJ1-2; D gene ambiguous. Germline V gives CDR1 LNHDA, CDR2 SQIVND (reference sequence). Trimming took off 4 bases at V and 6 bases at J, with 15 bases between the two ends. CDR3 length equals 14 residues. CDR3 residues: CASSNKPLGDGYTF. The DNA of the CDR3 is TGTGCCAGTAGTAATAAGCCGCTTGGGGATGGCTACACCTTC.

In its sample, this clonotype was seen a few times. V gene TRBV4-1 combines with J gene TRBJ2-7, with D possibly being TRBD1 or TRBD2 (5 bases each). Germline lookup yields CDR1 MGHRA and CDR2 YSYEKL. The CDR3 is 16 amino acids. V shed 4 bases and J shed 2 bases, with 18 bases lying between them. The CDR3 reads CASSRIPGRDTYEQYF. The CDR3 nucleotides read TGCGCCAGCAGCCGAATTCCGGGACGGGATACCTACGAGCAGTACTTC.

The chain is built from TRBV20-1 and TRBJ2-1, with 8 bases identical to TRBD2. V trimming: 6 bases; J trimming: 4 bases; junction bases outside the gene matches: 11. Germline CDR1 reads DFQATT; CDR2 reads SNEGSKA (reference sequence). This CDR3 spans 15 amino acids. The CDR3 DNA sequence: TGCAGTGCCTATTATCCGGCGGGGGGATACAATGAGCAGTTCTTC. It translates to CSAYYPAGGYNEQFF.

The rearrangement joins TRBV30 to TRBJ2-1, with 8 bases aligning to TRBD1. Germline CDR1 reads GTSNPN; CDR2 reads SVGIG (reference sequence). The CDR3 runs to 11 residues. The DNA for the CDR3 is TGTGTGGGTCGACAGGGGATCGGGCAGTTCTTC. This encodes CVGRQGIGQFF.

This clonotype was counted many times. The V gene is TRBV7-8, the J gene TRBJ2-3; the D gene is possibly TRBD2 (6 bases). V was cut by 4 bases and J by 1 base, with 18 bases left in between. Germline V lookup: CDR1 SGHVS, CDR2 FQNEAQ. The length of the CDR3 is 17 residues. In DNA, the CDR3 is TGTGCCAGCAGCTCCCTGTGGAGGGCTCTCGGCACAGATACGCAGTATTTT. Translation gives CASSSLWRALGTDTQYF.

V gene TRBV7-3 combines with J gene TRBJ2-7; TRBD1 matches at 7 bases. After removal of 1 base from V and 5 bases from J, the junction contained 8 bases not matched to a gene. The CDR3 is made up of 15 amino acids. Germline V gene data show CDR1 as SGHTA and CDR2 as FQGTGA. CDR3 sequence (DNA): TGTGCCAGCAGCTTAATTGGGACGGGGACAGACGAGCAGTACTTC. It is translated as CASSLIGTGTDEQYF.

The rearrangement links TRBV10-3 to TRBJ1-2; no clear D gene. V shed 10 bases and J shed 2 bases, with 11 bases lying between them. Germline-derived CDR1 and CDR2 are ENHRY and SYGVKD. The CDR3 is 12 amino acids. The DNA of the CDR3 is TGTGCCACGTCTAACCAAAACTATGGCTACACCTTC. It encodes CATSNQNYGYTF.

In its sample, this clonotype was seen many times. The chain is built from TRBV7-8 and TRBJ2-1; 7 nucleotides align to TRBD2. Germline assignment: CDR1 SGHVS and CDR2 FQNEAQ. CDR3 size: 15 residues. With V trimmed by 4 bases and J by 4 bases, 7 bases remained unmatched. The CDR3 protein is CASSSGRTPYNEQFF. The DNA of the CDR3 is TGTGCCAGCAGCTCCGGGAGGACACCTTACAATGAGCAGTTCTTC.

The rearrangement joins TRBV27 to TRBJ1-1; D uncertain. This CDR3 is built from 15 residues. The germline V and J ends were trimmed by 2 bases and 0 bases, with 10 bases remaining between them. Germline-derived CDR1 and CDR2 are MNHEY and SMNVEV (reference sequence). CDR3 sequence reads: CASSLVGSMNTEAFF. DNA of the CDR3: TGTGCCAGCAGTTTAGTCGGCAGTATGAACACTGAAGCTTTCTTT.

The chain has TRBV29-1 and TRBJ2-1; weak D call: TRBD1 (7 bases). The germline V and J ends were trimmed by 7 bases and 7 bases, with 17 bases remaining between them. This CDR3 has 13 residues. Germline values: CDR1 SQVTM, CDR2 ANQGSEA. The CDR3 loop reads CSALRTGGNEQFF. CDR3 nucleotides: TGCAGCGCCCTGAGGACAGGAGGGAATGAGCAGTTCTTC.

The chain recombines TRBV20-1 with TRBJ2-5; 13 bases agree with TRBD2. V lost 6 bases and J lost 1; bases outside the gene matches: 8. CDR1 is DFQATT, CDR2 SNEGSKA, per germline (reference sequence). The CDR3 has 16 residues. The CDR3 sequence: CSATGTSGALQETQYF. CDR3 coding DNA: TGCAGTGCGACCGGGACTAGCGGGGCGCTCCAAGAGACCCAGTACTTC.

This chain connects TRBV5-5 to TRBJ1-2; D is undetermined. This CDR3 is built from 14 residues. From germline, CDR1 is SGHKS and CDR2 YYEKEE (reference sequence). Trimming took off 0 bases at V and 4 bases at J, with 10 bases between the two ends. In DNA, the CDR3 is TGTGCCAGCAGCTTGGCCACATTAGGCTATGGCTACACCTTC. Protein sequence: CASSLATLGYGYTF.

This chain connects TRBV7-2 to TRBJ2-5, with TRBD2 matching 8 bases. The ends lost 3 bases at V and 5 bases at J; junction bases unmatched: 5. The germline V gene has CDR1 SGHTA and CDR2 FQGNSA. The CDR3 covers 14 residues. In DNA, the CDR3 is TGTGCCAGCAGCTTTGGTACGGGAGGGGAGACCCAGTACTTC. Its protein is CASSFGTGGETQYF.

The chain links TRBV12-3 or TRBV12-4 to TRBJ2-1, with no clear D. This CDR3 spans 13 amino acids. The V end was cut by 8 bases, the J end by 1 base, with 9 bases between. The CDR3 region has the DNA TGTGCCAGCTCGGAGAGGTCCTACAATGAGCAGTTCTTC. It is translated as CASSERSYNEQFF.

This clonotype was counted many times. The chain links TRBV7-2 to TRBJ2-1, with 9 bases aligning to TRBD2. Unmatched junction bases numbered 6, after V lost 1 base and J lost 8 bases. The germline V gene encodes CDR1 SGHTA and CDR2 FQGNSA. The CDR3 has 15 residues. CDR3 nucleotides: TGTGCCAGCAGCTTAGGACTAGCGGAGGGGGATGAGCAGTTCTTC. Protein sequence: CASSLGLAEGDEQFF.

To note about this clonotype: One end of the junction varies from germline; a read error may be responsible. The gene calls are TRBV6-1 and TRBJ1-4; weak D call: TRBD1 (5 bases). Germline V gives CDR1 MNHNS, CDR2 SASEGT. The CDR3 runs 16 residues. The CDR3 nucleotides are TGTGCCAGCAGGGAAGGACAACAAACAACTAATGAAAAACTGTTTTTT. This codes for CASREGQQTTNEKLFF.

In its sample, this clonotype was seen a few times. V and J are TRBV11-2 and TRBJ2-3; 9 nucleotides match TRBD2. The trim removed 4 bases at V and 3 bases at J, leaving 8 bases unmatched. Germline CDR1 SGHAT, CDR2 FQNNGV. The CDR3 loop spans 16 amino acids. CDR3 in DNA: TGTGCCAGCAGCTCGATAGCGGGAGAGGTAACAGATACGCAGTATTTT. This encodes CASSSIAGEVTDTQYF.

This clonotype was seen more than once but under ten times. The chain couples TRBV7-9 to TRBJ2-7; D is ambiguous. Germline V lookup: CDR1 SEHNR, CDR2 FQNEAQ (reference sequence). Trimming removed 5 bases at V and 4 bases at J, with 6 bases between. This CDR3 is 11 amino acids long. The CDR3 nucleotides read TGTGCCAGCAGCCCTATGTACGAGCAGTACTTC. Protein: CASSPMYEQYF.

The chain employs TRBV7-4 and TRBJ1-1; weak D call: TRBD1 (5 bases). This CDR3 is built from 16 residues. The V end lost 4 bases, the J end lost 4 bases, and 19 bases lay between the germline ends. The germline gives CDR1 SGHVT, CDR2 SQSDAQ. The CDR3 protein is CASSSRVLGVGTEAFF. The CDR3 DNA is TGTGCCAGCAGCTCCCGGGTCCTGGGGGTGGGCACTGAAGCTTTCTTT.

There are many counts of this clonotype. The junction does not match germline at one end; this may be a read error. The chain links TRBV6-2 or TRBV6-3 to TRBJ2-3; possibly TRBD2 for D (6 bases). The V gene's germline CDR1 is MNHEY and CDR2 SVGEGT. CDR3 length: 12 residues. The DNA of the CDR3 is TGTGCCAGCAGTTCCCAGCGGAGGGCTTATGCTTTT. It translates to CASSSQRRAYAF.

DNA of the CDR3: TGTGCCAGCAAAGTAGCGGGGCAAGAGACCCAGTACTTC. Translated: CASKVAGQETQYF. The chain uses TRBV7-9 and TRBJ2-5; the match to TRBD2 covers 8 bases. The CDR3 is 13 residues long. The germline V gene encodes CDR1 SEHNR and CDR2 FQNEAQ (reference sequence). The ends lost 7 bases at V and 2 bases at J; junction bases unmatched: 3.

This chain joins TRBV7-6 and TRBJ1-5; D is perhaps TRBD1 (6 bases). V was trimmed by 3 bases and J by 6 bases, leaving 12 bases between them. CDR3 length: 14 residues. The germline V gene encodes CDR1 SGHVS and CDR2 FNYEAQ. CDR3 bases: TGTGCCAGCAGCTTCGGGGGGCTGGGTCAGCCCCAGCATTTT. It encodes CASSFGGLGQPQHF.

A few counts support this clonotype. The chain uses TRBV11-2 and TRBJ2-7; D is undetermined. CDR1 and CDR2 from the germline V gene are SGHAT and FQNNGV. The CDR3 covers 11 residues. The germline V and J ends were trimmed by 8 bases and 3 bases, with 8 bases remaining between them. CDR3 in amino acids: CASVGVYEQYV. The DNA of the CDR3 is TGTGCCAGCGTTGGAGTCTACGAGCAGTACGTC.

The table lists this clonotype with many counts. The chain carries TRBV27 and TRBJ2-1, with 7 bases fitting TRBD1. V was pared by 2 bases and J by 7 bases, with 5 bases of the junction left unmatched. The CDR3 runs to 14 residues. CDR1 and CDR2 from the germline V gene are MNHEY and SMNVEV (reference sequence). The CDR3 reads CASSLRAGGNEQFF. The DNA for the CDR3 is TGTGCCAGCAGTTTACGGGCAGGGGGAAATGAGCAGTTCTTC.

V is TRBV4-3 and J is TRBJ2-3; the D is unclear. Trimming removed 1 base at V and 2 bases at J, with 7 bases between. This CDR3 contains 14 residues. Looked up from germline, CDR1 is LGHNA and CDR2 is YSLEER. The CDR3 here is CASSQVRLTDTQYF. The DNA of the CDR3 is TGCGCCAGCAGCCAAGTTAGGCTCACAGATACGCAGTATTTT.